These 15 T cell receptor beta chains were all obtained from the same sample, sequenced in a study of T cell repertoires in cytomegalovirus infection (dated by TCRdb to 2018 to 2020). The sample's treatment or condition, from its label and the paper: in vitro stimulation with specific CMV peptide epitopes to enrich CMV-specific T cells. Instrument on record: Illumina HiSeq 1500. TCRdb reran the public reads through fastp at Q25 and MiXCR, keeping productive beta chains. Rows merge per CDR3 protein into single entries with the most common DNA and genes. Here the sample has under 850,000 distinct CDR3 sequences; roughly a third occur a single time. The top ten clonotypes cover over 15% of the sample. No antigen has been assigned to these receptors. This sample comprised cultured PBMCs, obtained from culture after CMV antigen stimulation. The source of these receptors is a human donor in good health (CMV status not recorded). Some clones in this sample may be carry-over from other donors' samples.

A few counts support this clonotype. The chain is built from TRBV7-6 and TRBJ1-4, with D unclear. Germline CDR1 and CDR2: SGHVS and FNYEAQ. This CDR3 is built from 16 residues. V lost 0 bases to trimming and J lost 5 bases, with 13 bases between them. The CDR3 DNA sequence: TGTGCCAGCAGCTTAGCCTTAGGGAGGGAGAATGAAAAACTGTTTTTT. Protein product: CASSLALGRENEKLFF.

The chain joins TRBV18 to TRBJ1-6, with D tentatively TRBD1 (5 bases). This CDR3 is 15 amino acids long. Germline V lookup: CDR1 KGHSH, CDR2 LQKENI. The V gene lost 4 bases and the J gene lost 5 bases, with 12 bases spanning the gap. The CDR3, as DNA: TGTGCCAGCTCACAATGGGACGGAAATAATTCACCCCTCCACTTT. Translated, it gives CASSQWDGNNSPLHF.

This clonotype showed up just a few times. The rearrangement links TRBV7-4 to TRBJ2-1, with D unresolved. This CDR3 is built from 14 residues. Germline loops: CDR1 SGHVT, CDR2 SQSDAQ. V was pared by 3 bases and J by 12 bases, with 18 bases between. In DNA, the CDR3 is TGTGCCAGCAGCTTGATGGACGGAGAATCGTCGCAGTTCTTC. Its translation is CASSLMDGESSQFF. Full variable domain (outside the CDR3, taken from reference TRBV7-4 and TRBJ2-1): GAGVSQSPRYKVAKRGRDVALRCDSISGHVTLYWYRQTLGQGSEVLTYSQSDAQRDKSGRPSGRFSAERPERSVSTLKIQRTEQGDSAVYLCASSLMDGESSQFFGPGTRLTVL.

This rearrangement joins TRBV10-3 to TRBJ1-2; TRBD1 agrees at 7 bases. The CDR3 loop spans 15 amino acids. Germline CDR1 and CDR2: ENHRY and SYGVKD. The V segment lost 2 bases and the J segment 7 bases; nucleotides outside the gene matches: 10. CDR3: CAISEGTTGAAGYTF. CDR3 coding DNA: TGTGCCATCAGTGAGGGGACTACAGGGGCCGCTGGCTACACCTTC.

This clonotype was observed many times. This sequence joins TRBV7-6 and TRBJ1-6; tentatively, D is TRBD1 (5 bases). The V gene lost 4 bases and the J gene lost 0 bases, with 13 bases spanning the gap. This CDR3 comprises 17 residues. The germline gives CDR1 SGHVS, CDR2 FNYEAQ. DNA of the CDR3: TGTGCCAGCAGCTCGGGACTGCGGGGCTCCTATAATTCACCCCTCCACTTT. Translated, it gives CASSSGLRGSYNSPLHF.

The rearrangement joins TRBV4-3 to TRBJ1-4; D unresolved. The CDR3 is 15 amino acids. Germline V lookup: CDR1 LGHNA, CDR2 YSLEER. Between the trimmed V and J ends, which lost 0 bases and 14 bases, there was a span of 19 bases. In nucleotides, the CDR3 is TGCGCCAGCAGCCAAGAGACCAGCGGAATGAGAAGGCTGTTTTTT. Translating it yields CASSQETSGMRRLFF.

This clonotype was seen repeatedly, ten times or more. The chain joins TRBV7-8 to TRBJ1-5, with D unclear. The CDR3 runs 14 residues. The ends were cut back, 1 base at V and 4 bases at J, with 8 bases in the middle. Germline loops: CDR1 SGHVS, CDR2 FQNEAQ. CDR3 in DNA: TGTGCCAGCAGCTTAGTTGTAGCGAATCAGCCCCAGCATTTT. Translated, it gives CASSLVVANQPQHF.

The chain combines TRBV7-8 with TRBJ1-2; no clear D. This CDR3 has 14 amino acids. The ends were cut back, 1 base at V and 7 bases at J, with 13 bases in the middle. Germline V gene sequence: CDR1 SGHVS, CDR2 FQNEAQ. The CDR3 protein is CASSLDSRRFGYTF. The CDR3 nucleotides read TGTGCCAGCAGCTTAGACAGTCGCCGGTTTGGCTACACCTTC.

The gene calls are TRBV10-3 and TRBJ2-3; no clear D gene. CDR3 length: 13 residues. Trimming took 2 bases from V and 2 from J, leaving 5 bases between them. Germline assignment: CDR1 ENHRY and CDR2 SYGVKD. The CDR3 spells CAISEQDTDTQYF. CDR3 nucleotides: TGTGCCATCAGTGAGCAAGACACAGATACGCAGTATTTT.

To note about this clonotype: Likely a read error: the CDR3 ends without its conserved phenylalanine or tryptophan. The chain carries TRBV6-2 or TRBV6-3 and TRBJ2-1; D is uncertain. V was trimmed by 7 bases and J by 0 bases, leaving 10 bases between them. CDR1 MNHEY and CDR2 SVGEGT come from the germline V gene. The CDR3 sequence is 14 residues long. The chain's CDR3 is CASTSPSSYNEQFS. The CDR3 bases are TGTGCCAGCACCTCCCCGAGCTCCTACAATGAGCAGTTCTCC.

The chain employs TRBV10-3 and TRBJ2-1; D possibly corresponds to TRBD2 (6 bases). The CDR3 has 12 residues. CDR1 and CDR2 (germline): ENHRY, SYGVKD. The germline V and J ends were trimmed by 5 bases and 13 bases, with 15 bases remaining between them. CDR3 coding DNA: TGTGCCATCAGTTCCGGGACTTTGAATCAGTTCTTC. As protein: CAISSGTLNQFF.

The J gene is TRBJ2-3, the V gene TRBV9, with TRBD2 matching over 9 bases. Looked up from germline, CDR1 is SGDLS and CDR2 is YYNGEE. The CDR3 covers 15 residues. J lost 3 bases, V lost 4 bases, and 6 bases had no gene match. Written as DNA, the CDR3 is TGTGCCAGCAGCCAGACGGCGGGGGGGACAGATACGCAGTATTTT. Translating gives CASSQTAGGTDTQYF.

This clonotype has only a few counts. The J gene is TRBJ1-5, the V gene TRBV12-3 or TRBV12-4; perhaps TRBD1 as D (5 bases). The CDR3 is made up of 14 amino acids. Trimming took off 3 bases at V and 2 bases at J, with 8 bases between the two ends. The CDR3 sequence: CASSLGRRNQPQHF. CDR3 nucleotide sequence: TGTGCCAGCAGTTTGGGGCGGCGCAATCAGCCCCAGCATTTT.

Ten or more counts support this clonotype. The rearrangement uses TRBV7-2 and TRBJ1-5, with 8 positions matching TRBD1. V lost 1 base to trimming and J lost 8 bases; unmatched junction nucleotides: 7. The length of the CDR3 is 15 residues. The germline CDR1 and CDR2 sequences are SGHTA and FQGNSA. CDR3 sequence (DNA): TGTGCCAGCAGCTTAGAAGGACAGGGTGGAAAGCCCCAGCATTTT. Translation: CASSLEGQGGKPQHF. The full variable domain, completed using reference TRBV7-2 and TRBJ1-5, is GAGVSQSPSNKVTEKGKDVELRCDPISGHTALYWYRQSLGQGLEFLIYFQGNSAPDKSGLPSDRFSAERTGGSVSTLTIQRTQQEDSAVYLCASSLEGQGGKPQHFGDGTRLSIL.

The rearrangement links TRBV12-3 or TRBV12-4 to TRBJ1-4, with a possible D match to TRBD1 (6 bases). The CDR3 is made up of 13 amino acids. Deletions cut 10 bases from V and 2 bases from J, with 11 bases between. Here the CDR3 DNA reads TGTGCCACTACAGGGCTTACTAATGAAAAACTGTTTTTT. This encodes CATTGLTNEKLFF.